Given below is one TCR beta chain in context. Its antigen is currently unknown. These data originate in a study of blood T cells in healthy people across ages. Study conclusions and caveats: Because sorting was not performed, PBMCs prevented conclusive naive versus antigen-experienced comparison.

J was trimmed by 6 bases and V by 6 bases; bases with no gene match: 3. The CDR3 consists of 12 residues. Germline loops: CDR1 MNHEY, CDR2 SVGEGT. A J-beta primer mix and a sample-barcoded 5' primer were used in a second PCR of about 7 to 12 cycles. TCRdb reprocessed the 5' RACE reads via MiXCR and lists one record per CDR3 protein. The table lists 700,000 or so distinct CDR3 sequences, about 24% of them singletons. The sample comprised blood. This TCR derives from a man between 65 and 80 years old in good health. The chain links TRBV6-2 or TRBV6-3 to TRBJ2-5, with TRBD1 identical over 8 bases. CDR3 region: CASRTGEKTQYF. CDR3 nucleotides: TGTGCCAGCAGGACAGGGGAGAAGACCCAGTACTTC.